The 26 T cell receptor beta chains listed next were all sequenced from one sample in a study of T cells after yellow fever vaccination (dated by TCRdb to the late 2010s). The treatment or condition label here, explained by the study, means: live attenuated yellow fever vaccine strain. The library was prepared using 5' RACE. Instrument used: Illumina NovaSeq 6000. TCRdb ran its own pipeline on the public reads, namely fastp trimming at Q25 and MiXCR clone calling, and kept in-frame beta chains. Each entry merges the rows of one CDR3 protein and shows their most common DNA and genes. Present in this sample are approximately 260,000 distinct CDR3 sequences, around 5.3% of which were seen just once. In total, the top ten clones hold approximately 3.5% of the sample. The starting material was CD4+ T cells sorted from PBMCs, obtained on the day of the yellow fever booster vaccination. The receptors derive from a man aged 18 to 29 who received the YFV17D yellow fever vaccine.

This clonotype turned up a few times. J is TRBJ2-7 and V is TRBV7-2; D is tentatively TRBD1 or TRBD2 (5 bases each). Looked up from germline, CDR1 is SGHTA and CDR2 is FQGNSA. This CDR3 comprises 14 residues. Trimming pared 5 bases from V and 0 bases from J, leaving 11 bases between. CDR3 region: CASSRDLLSYEQYF. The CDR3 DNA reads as TGTGCCAGCAGCCGGGACCTCCTCTCCTACGAGCAGTACTTC. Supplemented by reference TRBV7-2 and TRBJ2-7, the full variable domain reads GAGVSQSPSNKVTEKGKDVELRCDPISGHTALYWYRQSLGQGLEFLIYFQGNSAPDKSGLPSDRFSAERTGGSVSTLTIQRTQQEDSAVYLCASSRDLLSYEQYFGPGTRLTVT.

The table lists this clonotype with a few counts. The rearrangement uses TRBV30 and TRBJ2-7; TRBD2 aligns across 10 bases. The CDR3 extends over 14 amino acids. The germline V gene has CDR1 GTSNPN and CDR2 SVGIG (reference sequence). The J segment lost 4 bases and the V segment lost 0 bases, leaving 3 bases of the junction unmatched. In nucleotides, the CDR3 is TGTGCCTGGAGTGTACTAGCGGGGTATTACGAGCAGTACTTC. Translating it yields CAWSVLAGYYEQYF.

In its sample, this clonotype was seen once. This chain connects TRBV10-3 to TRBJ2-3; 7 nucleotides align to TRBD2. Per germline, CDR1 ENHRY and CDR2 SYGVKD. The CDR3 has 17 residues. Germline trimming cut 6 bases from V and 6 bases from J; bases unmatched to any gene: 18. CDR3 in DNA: TGTGCCATCAGCCTCAGCCACGCAGCGGGGTTGAGGGATACGCAGTATTTT. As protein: CAISLSHAAGLRDTQYF.

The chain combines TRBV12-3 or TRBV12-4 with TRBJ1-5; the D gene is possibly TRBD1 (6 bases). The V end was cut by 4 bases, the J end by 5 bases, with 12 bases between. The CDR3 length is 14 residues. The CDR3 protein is CASSWGGGHQPQHF. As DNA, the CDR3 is TGTGCCAGCAGTTGGGGGGGGGGGCATCAGCCCCAGCATTTT.

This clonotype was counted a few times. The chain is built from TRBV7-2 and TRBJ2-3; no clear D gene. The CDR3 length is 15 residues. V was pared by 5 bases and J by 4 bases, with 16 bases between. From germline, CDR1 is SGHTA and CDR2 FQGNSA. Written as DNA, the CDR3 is TGTGCCAGCAGCCGGAGCCTAGAGAGGCCAGATACGCAGTATTTT. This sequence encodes CASSRSLERPDTQYF. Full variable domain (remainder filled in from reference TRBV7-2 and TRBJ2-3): GAGVSQSPSNKVTEKGKDVELRCDPISGHTALYWYRQSLGQGLEFLIYFQGNSAPDKSGLPSDRFSAERTGGSVSTLTIQRTQQEDSAVYLCASSRSLERPDTQYFGPGTRLTVL.

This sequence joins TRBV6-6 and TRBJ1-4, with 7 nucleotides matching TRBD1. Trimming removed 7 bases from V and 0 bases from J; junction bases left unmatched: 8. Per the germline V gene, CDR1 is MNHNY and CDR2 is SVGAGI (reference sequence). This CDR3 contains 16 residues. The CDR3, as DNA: TGTGCCAGCACACAAAGACAGGGAGCAACTAATGAAAAACTGTTTTTT. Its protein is CASTQRQGATNEKLFF.

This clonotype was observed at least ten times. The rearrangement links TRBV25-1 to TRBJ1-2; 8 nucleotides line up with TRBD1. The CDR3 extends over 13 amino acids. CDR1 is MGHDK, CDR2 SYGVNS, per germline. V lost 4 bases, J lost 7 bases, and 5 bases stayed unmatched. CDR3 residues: CASSGQGATGYTF. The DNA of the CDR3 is TGTGCCAGCAGTGGGCAGGGGGCTACTGGCTACACCTTC.

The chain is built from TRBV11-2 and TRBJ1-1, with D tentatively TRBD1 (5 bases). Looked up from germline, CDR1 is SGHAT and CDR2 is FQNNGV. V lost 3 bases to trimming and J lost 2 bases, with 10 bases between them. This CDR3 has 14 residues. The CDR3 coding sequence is TGTGCCAGCAGCTTTGCAGGGTCTAACACTGAAGCTTTCTTT. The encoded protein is CASSFAGSNTEAFF. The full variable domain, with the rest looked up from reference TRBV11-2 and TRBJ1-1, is EAGVAQSPRYKIIEKRQSVAFWCNPISGHATLYWYQQILGQGPKLLIQFQNNGVVDDSQLPKDRFSAERLKGVDSTLKIQPAKLEDSAVYLCASSFAGSNTEAFFGQGTRLTVV.

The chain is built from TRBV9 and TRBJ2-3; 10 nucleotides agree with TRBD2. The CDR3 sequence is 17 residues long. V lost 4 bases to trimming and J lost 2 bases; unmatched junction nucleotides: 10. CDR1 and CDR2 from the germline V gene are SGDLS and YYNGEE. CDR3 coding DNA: TGTGCCAGCAGCATCCTAGGACTAGCGGAATTCACAGATACGCAGTATTTT. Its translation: CASSILGLAEFTDTQYF.

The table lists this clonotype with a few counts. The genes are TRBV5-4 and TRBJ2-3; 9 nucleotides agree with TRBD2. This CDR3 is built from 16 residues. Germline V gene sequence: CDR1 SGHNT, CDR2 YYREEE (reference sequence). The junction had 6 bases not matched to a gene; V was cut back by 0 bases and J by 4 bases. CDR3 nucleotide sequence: TGTGCCAGCAGCTTGGTAGCGGGGGCCCCCCCAGATACGCAGTATTTT. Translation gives CASSLVAGAPPDTQYF.

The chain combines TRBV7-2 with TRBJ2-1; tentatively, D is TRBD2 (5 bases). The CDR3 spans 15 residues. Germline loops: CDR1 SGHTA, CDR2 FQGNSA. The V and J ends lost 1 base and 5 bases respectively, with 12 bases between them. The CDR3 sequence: CASSLGPEAHNEQFF. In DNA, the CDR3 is TGTGCCAGCAGCTTAGGGCCGGAGGCACACAATGAGCAGTTCTTC.

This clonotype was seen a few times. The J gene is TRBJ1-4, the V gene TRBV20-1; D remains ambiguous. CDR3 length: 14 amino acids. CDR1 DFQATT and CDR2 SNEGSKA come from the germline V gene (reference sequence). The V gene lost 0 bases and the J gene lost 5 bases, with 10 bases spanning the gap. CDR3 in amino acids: CSARDRSRNEKLFF. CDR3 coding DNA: TGCAGTGCTAGAGATAGATCCAGGAATGAAAAACTGTTTTTT.

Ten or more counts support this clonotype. The CDR3 DNA sequence: TGTGCCAGCAGTTACCCCGGCCTGACTAAGGAGACCCAGTACTTC. It codes for CASSYPGLTKETQYF. V usage is TRBV6-6 and J usage is TRBJ2-5, with D tentatively TRBD2 (5 bases). The ends were cut back, 2 bases at V and 5 bases at J, with 15 bases in the middle. There are 15 residues in the CDR3. Germline V CDR1 and CDR2: MNHNY, SVGAGI (reference sequence).

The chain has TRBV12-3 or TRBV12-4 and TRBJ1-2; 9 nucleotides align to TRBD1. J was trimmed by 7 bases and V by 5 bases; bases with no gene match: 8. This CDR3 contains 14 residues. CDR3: CASSPGQGLSGYTF. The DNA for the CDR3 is TGTGCCAGCAGTCCTGGACAGGGGCTTTCTGGCTACACCTTC.

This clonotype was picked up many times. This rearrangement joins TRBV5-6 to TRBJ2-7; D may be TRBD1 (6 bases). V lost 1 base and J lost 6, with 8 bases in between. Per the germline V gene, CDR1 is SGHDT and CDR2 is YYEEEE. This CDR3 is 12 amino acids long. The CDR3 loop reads CASSLRGSEQYV. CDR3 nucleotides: TGTGCCAGCAGCTTGAGGGGGTCCGAGCAGTACGTC.

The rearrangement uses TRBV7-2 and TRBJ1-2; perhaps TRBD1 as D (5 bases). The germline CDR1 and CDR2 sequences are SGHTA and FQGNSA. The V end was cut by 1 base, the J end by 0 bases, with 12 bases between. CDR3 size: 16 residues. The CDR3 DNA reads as TGTGCCAGCAGCTTAGTTCCAGGGTCGGCTAACTATGGCTACACCTTC. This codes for CASSLVPGSANYGYTF.

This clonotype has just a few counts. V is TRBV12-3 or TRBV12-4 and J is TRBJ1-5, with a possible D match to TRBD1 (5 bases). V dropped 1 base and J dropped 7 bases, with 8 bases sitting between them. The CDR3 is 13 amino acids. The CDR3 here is CASSLGREQPQHF. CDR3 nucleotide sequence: TGTGCCAGCAGTTTAGGCAGGGAACAGCCCCAGCATTTT.

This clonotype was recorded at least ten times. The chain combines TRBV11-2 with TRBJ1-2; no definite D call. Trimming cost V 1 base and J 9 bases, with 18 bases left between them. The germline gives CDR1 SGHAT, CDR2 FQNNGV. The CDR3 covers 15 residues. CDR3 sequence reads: CASSLGRVSPLRYTF. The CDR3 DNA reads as TGTGCCAGCAGCTTAGGGAGGGTCTCCCCTCTGCGCTACACCTTC.

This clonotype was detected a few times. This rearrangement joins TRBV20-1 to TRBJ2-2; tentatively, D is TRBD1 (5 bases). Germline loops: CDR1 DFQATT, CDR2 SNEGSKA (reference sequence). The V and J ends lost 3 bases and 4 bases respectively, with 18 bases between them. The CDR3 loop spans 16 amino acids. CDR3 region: CSARYPETALTGELFF. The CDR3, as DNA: TGCAGTGCTAGGTATCCGGAGACAGCCCTCACCGGGGAGCTGTTTTTT.

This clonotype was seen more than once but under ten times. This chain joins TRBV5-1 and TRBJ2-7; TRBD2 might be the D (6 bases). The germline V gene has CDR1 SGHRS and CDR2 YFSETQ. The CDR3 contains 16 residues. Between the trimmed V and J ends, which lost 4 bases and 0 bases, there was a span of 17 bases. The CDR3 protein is CASSRRASDISYEQYF. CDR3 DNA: TGCGCCAGCAGCCGGAGGGCCAGCGACATCTCCTACGAGCAGTACTTC. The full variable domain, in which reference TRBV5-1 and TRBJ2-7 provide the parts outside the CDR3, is KAGVTQTPRYLIKTRGQQVTLSCSPISGHRSVSWYQQTPGQGLQFLFEYFSETQRNKGNFPGRFSGRQFSNSRSEMNVSTLELGDSALYLCASSRRASDISYEQYFGPGTRLTVT.

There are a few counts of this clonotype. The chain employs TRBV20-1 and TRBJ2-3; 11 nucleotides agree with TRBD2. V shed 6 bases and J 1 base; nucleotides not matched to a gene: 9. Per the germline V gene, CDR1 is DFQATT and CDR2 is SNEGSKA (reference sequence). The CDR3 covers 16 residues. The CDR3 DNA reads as TGCAGTGCCAACCCCTCTAGCGGGGGGCGCACAGATACGCAGTATTTT. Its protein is CSANPSSGGRTDTQYF.

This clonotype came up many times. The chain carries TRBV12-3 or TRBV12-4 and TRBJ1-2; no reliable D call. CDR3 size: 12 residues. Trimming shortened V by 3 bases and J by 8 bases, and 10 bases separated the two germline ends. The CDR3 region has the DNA TGTGCCAGCAGTTTTGGGTATTTGGGCTACACCTTC. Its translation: CASSFGYLGYTF.

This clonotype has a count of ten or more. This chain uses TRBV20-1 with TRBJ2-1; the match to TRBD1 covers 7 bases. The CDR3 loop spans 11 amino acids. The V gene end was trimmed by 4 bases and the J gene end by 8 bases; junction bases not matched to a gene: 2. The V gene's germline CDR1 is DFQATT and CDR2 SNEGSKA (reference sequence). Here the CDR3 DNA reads TGCAGTGCTACCGACAGGGATGAGCAGTTCTTC. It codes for CSATDRDEQFF.

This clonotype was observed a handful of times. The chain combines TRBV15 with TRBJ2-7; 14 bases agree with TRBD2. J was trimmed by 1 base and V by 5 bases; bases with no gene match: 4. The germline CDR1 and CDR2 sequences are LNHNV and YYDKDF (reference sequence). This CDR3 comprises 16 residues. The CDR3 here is CATSGGLAGGSYEQYF. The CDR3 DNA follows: TGTGCCACCAGCGGAGGACTAGCGGGGGGTTCCTACGAGCAGTACTTC.

The CDR3 spells CASSSQGSGGELFF. CDR3 coding DNA: TGTGCCAGCAGCTCCCAGGGGAGCGGCGGGGAGCTGTTTTTT. The chain carries TRBV7-2 and TRBJ2-2, with a weak D call TRBD1 (6 bases). Trimming left V 4 bases short and J 7 bases short, with 13 bases between. There are 14 residues in the CDR3. Germline CDR1 SGHTA, CDR2 FQGNSA.

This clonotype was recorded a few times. The CDR3 DNA reads as TGTGCCAGCAGCTTTGTCAGGGGAGGTGATGGCTACACCTTC. As protein: CASSFVRGGDGYTF. The chain links TRBV7-2 to TRBJ1-2; D may be TRBD1 (6 bases). The CDR3 has 14 amino acids. Trimming removed 3 bases at V and 6 bases at J, with 14 bases between. Germline V gene data show CDR1 as SGHTA and CDR2 as FQGNSA. Combining the CDR3 with reference TRBV7-2 and TRBJ1-2 gives the whole variable domain GAGVSQSPSNKVTEKGKDVELRCDPISGHTALYWYRQSLGQGLEFLIYFQGNSAPDKSGLPSDRFSAERTGGSVSTLTIQRTQQEDSAVYLCASSFVRGGDGYTFGSGTRLTVV.